The 6 T cell receptor beta chains given below trace back to one sample, sequenced in a study of Ad26.COV2.S vaccination and SARS-CoV-2 variants. Here immunoSEQ multiplex PCR was the method, and the copy in TCRdb shows in-frame clones only, minus some. The sample records 400,000 to 450,000 clones, about 92% being singletons. Treatment meaning: some 20 received Ad26.COV2.S at low or high dose, single or two shots; 5 received placebo; per-sample allocation not given. On day 63 after the first injection, vaccine and placebo recipients gave samples. Sequenced here: peripheral blood, sampled in a trial of Ad26.COV2.S vaccine versus placebo. The receptor set was obtained from a person between 18 and 59 years old who received the Ad26.COV2.S COVID-19 vaccine or a placebo.

This chain joins TRBV11-2 and TRBJ2-5; D gene uncertain. V lost 5 bases and J 0 bases, leaving 10 bases between the germline ends. Germline V gene sequence: CDR1 SGHAT, CDR2 FQNNGV. The length of the CDR3 is 14 residues. The CDR3 bases are TGTGCCAGCAGCCACTACCGGGACCAAGAGACCCAGTACTTC. The encoded protein is CASSHYRDQETQYF. Full variable domain (missing parts from reference TRBV11-2 and TRBJ2-5): EAGVAQSPRYKIIEKRQSVAFWCNPISGHATLYWYQQILGQGPKLLIQFQNNGVVDDSQLPKDRFSAERLKGVDSTLKIQPAKLEDSAVYLCASSHYRDQETQYFGPGTRLLVL.

This chain links TRBV7-9 with TRBJ2-3; D ambiguous. This CDR3 comprises 16 residues. Germline V lookup: CDR1 SEHNR, CDR2 FQNEAQ (reference sequence). Trimming shortened V by 4 bases and J by 4 bases, and 18 bases separated the two germline ends. CDR3 sequence: CASSSRETPNADTQYF. CDR3 coding DNA: TGTGCCAGCAGCTCTCGCGAGACCCCGAACGCAGATACGCAGTATTTT.

The chain employs TRBV4-1 and TRBJ2-4, with D perhaps matching TRBD1 or TRBD2 (5 bases each). The germline CDR1 and CDR2 sequences are MGHRA and YSYEKL. CDR3 size: 14 residues. Trimming cost V 5 bases and J 6 bases, with 14 bases left between them. In DNA form, the CDR3 reads TGCGCCAGCAGCTACGGGACCACCACAAACATTCAGTACTTC. Its protein product is CASSYGTTTNIQYF.

A single count supports this clone. The CDR3 spells CASSSGRQTYEQYF. CDR3 nucleotides: TGTGCCAGTAGTTCAGGCCGCCAGACCTACGAGCAGTACTTC. This chain joins TRBV19 and TRBJ2-7; D is unclear. This CDR3 is built from 14 residues. V was cut by 5 bases and J by 2 bases, with 13 bases left in between. Looked up from germline, CDR1 is LNHDA and CDR2 is SQIVND (reference sequence).

This chain joins TRBV15 and TRBJ2-7, with D perhaps TRBD1 (6 bases). Looked up from germline, CDR1 is LNHNV and CDR2 is YYDKDF (reference sequence). V was cut by 3 bases and J by 1 base, with 25 bases left in between. This CDR3 region has 19 residues. The CDR3 reads CATSRDELGSQGWSYEQYF. The CDR3 DNA reads TGTGCCACCAGCAGGGATGAATTAGGCTCACAGGGATGGTCCTACGAGCAGTACTTC.

The V and J genes are TRBV28 and TRBJ1-5; TRBD1 might be the D (5 bases). In germline, CDR1 is MDHEN, CDR2 SYDVKM. This CDR3 region has 12 residues. V was shortened by 10 bases and J by 6 bases, with 13 bases between the two germline ends. DNA of the CDR3: TGTGCCACCGGGACCGGAGGTCAGCCCCAGCATTTT. Encoded protein: CATGTGGQPQHF.